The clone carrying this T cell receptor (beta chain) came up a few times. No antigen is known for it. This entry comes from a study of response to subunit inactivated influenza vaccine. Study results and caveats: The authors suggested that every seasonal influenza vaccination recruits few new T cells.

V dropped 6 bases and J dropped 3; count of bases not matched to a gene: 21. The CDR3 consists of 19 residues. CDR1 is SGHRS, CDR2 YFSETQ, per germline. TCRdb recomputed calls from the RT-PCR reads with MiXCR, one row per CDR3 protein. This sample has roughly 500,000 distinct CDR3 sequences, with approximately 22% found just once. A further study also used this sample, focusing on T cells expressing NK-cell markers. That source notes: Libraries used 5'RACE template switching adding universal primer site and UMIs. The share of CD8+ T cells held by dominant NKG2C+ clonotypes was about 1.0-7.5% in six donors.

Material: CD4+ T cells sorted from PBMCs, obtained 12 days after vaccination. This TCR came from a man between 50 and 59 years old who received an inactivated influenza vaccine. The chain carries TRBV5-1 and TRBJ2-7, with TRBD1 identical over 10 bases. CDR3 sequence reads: CASKSGAPGQGSPLYEQYF. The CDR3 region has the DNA TGCGCCAGCAAATCCGGGGCCCCGGGACAGGGGTCCCCTCTCTACGAGCAGTACTTC.